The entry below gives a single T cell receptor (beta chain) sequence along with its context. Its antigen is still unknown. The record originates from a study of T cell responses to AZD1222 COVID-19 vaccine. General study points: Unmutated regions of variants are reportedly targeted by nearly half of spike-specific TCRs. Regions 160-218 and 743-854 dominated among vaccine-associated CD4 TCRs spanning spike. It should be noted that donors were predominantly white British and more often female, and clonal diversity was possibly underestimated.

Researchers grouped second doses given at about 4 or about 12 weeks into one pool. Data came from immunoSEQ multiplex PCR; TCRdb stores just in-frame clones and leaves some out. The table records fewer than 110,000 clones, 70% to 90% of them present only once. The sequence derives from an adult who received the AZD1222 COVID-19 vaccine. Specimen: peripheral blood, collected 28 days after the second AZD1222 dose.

This CDR3 is CASSYPLSGEVYEQYF. The CDR3 DNA reads TGCGCCAGCAGTTATCCCCTAAGCGGGGAAGTCTACGAGCAGTACTTC. The gene calls are TRBV5-1 and TRBJ2-7, with 7 bases aligning to TRBD2. Germline V lookup: CDR1 SGHRS, CDR2 YFSETQ. The CDR3 loop spans 16 amino acids. V shed 5 bases, J shed 3 bases, and the junction held 14 bases outside the gene matches.